The 20 T cell receptor beta chains below were found in one sample sequenced in a study of cytomegalovirus exposure and HLA in healthy donors. PCR involved 60 Vbeta and 13 Jbeta primers. Produced via immunoSEQ multiplex PCR; TCRdb's table is partial and in-frame only. The sample includes under 200,000 clones, 80% of them seen just once. The specimen sequenced was PBMCs. Receptor source: a male donor in good health and CMV-seronegative.

The V call is TRBV4-1, the J call TRBJ2-1; the D gene is possibly TRBD2 (5 bases). Germline V gene data show CDR1 as MGHRA and CDR2 as YSYEKL. V lost 0 bases and J 3 bases, leaving 18 bases between the germline ends. This CDR3 contains 18 residues. DNA of the CDR3: TGCGCCAGCAGCCAAGAAGGAGTTCCGGGAAATTACTACAATGAGCAGTTCTTC. Protein sequence: CASSQEGVPGNYYNEQFF.

The chain has TRBV5-5 and TRBJ1-1; D unresolved. CDR3 length equals 13 residues. CDR1 and CDR2 (germline): SGHKS, YYEKEE (reference sequence). V dropped 7 bases and J dropped 1 base, with 11 bases sitting between them. CDR3 region: CASHKPQNTEAFF. The CDR3 bases are TGTGCCAGCCATAAGCCTCAGAACACTGAAGCTTTCTTT.

V is TRBV4-2 and J is TRBJ2-2, with TRBD2 identical over 9 bases. J was trimmed by 0 bases and V by 1 base; bases with no gene match: 6. CDR3 length equals 18 residues. CDR1 and CDR2 (germline): LGHNA, YNFKEQ. The CDR3: CASSQGPAGGSNTGELFF. The CDR3 DNA follows: TGTGCCAGCAGCCAAGGTCCAGCGGGGGGATCGAACACCGGGGAGCTGTTTTTT.

The chain combines TRBV27 with TRBJ1-4, with D unclear. Trimming stripped 3 bases from V and 8 bases from J, with 13 bases between. The germline CDR1 and CDR2 sequences are MNHEY and SMNVEV (reference sequence). This CDR3 region has 14 residues. In DNA, the CDR3 is TGTGCCAGCAGTTTTCGAGGGAATCTGGAAAAACTGTTTTTT. As protein: CASSFRGNLEKLFF.

The V and J genes are TRBV10-1 and TRBJ2-3; 10 bases match TRBD2. Trimming took 1 base from V and 6 from J; bases not matched to a gene: 7. The CDR3 consists of 16 residues. Germline V gene sequence: CDR1 WNHNN, CDR2 SYGVQD (reference sequence). CDR3: CASSEFSGGFLDTQYF. CDR3 DNA sequence: TGCGCCAGCAGTGAGTTTAGCGGGGGGTTCCTCGATACGCAGTATTTT.

The J gene is TRBJ2-7, the V gene TRBV19; 8 bases are shared with TRBD1. In germline, CDR1 is LNHDA, CDR2 SQIVND (reference sequence). There are 12 residues in the CDR3. J gave up 6 bases and V 6 bases, and 4 bases lay outside the gene matches. The CDR3 loop is CASSGQGIEQYF. The CDR3 DNA reads as TGTGCCAGTAGCGGACAGGGCATCGAGCAGTACTTC.

The chain joins TRBV7-6 to TRBJ2-1; tentatively, D is TRBD1 (6 bases). The germline V gene encodes CDR1 SGHVS and CDR2 FNYEAQ. V lost 5 bases to trimming and J lost 7 bases, with 15 bases between them. CDR3 length equals 14 residues. CDR3 sequence (DNA): TGTGCCAGCAGCCCCAGGGGAAACTGGAATGAGCAGTTCTTC. Protein product: CASSPRGNWNEQFF.

The chain is built from TRBV7-9 and TRBJ1-1; no firm D call. Germline V gene sequence: CDR1 SEHNR, CDR2 FQNEAQ (reference sequence). The V and J ends lost 3 bases and 10 bases respectively, with 6 bases between them. There are 10 residues in the CDR3. CDR3 protein: CASSFSSAFF. DNA of the CDR3: TGTGCCAGCAGCTTTTCATCAGCTTTCTTT.

V gene TRBV4-1 combines with J gene TRBJ1-2, with D tentatively TRBD1 (6 bases). CDR3 length: 15 residues. Trimming cost V 4 bases and J 2 bases, with 14 bases left between them. CDR1 is MGHRA and CDR2 is YSYEKL in the germline V gene. The CDR3 bases are TGCGCCAGCAGCCCTACCGGGACACTCAACTATGGCTACACCTTC. This sequence encodes CASSPTGTLNYGYTF.

V is TRBV4-1 and J is TRBJ1-2; D gene unclear. The CDR3 has 14 residues. The V end was cut by 4 bases, the J end by 0 bases, with 9 bases between. In germline, CDR1 is MGHRA, CDR2 YSYEKL. The chain's CDR3 is CASSPDGANYGYTF. The CDR3 coding sequence is TGCGCCAGCAGCCCTGACGGAGCTAACTATGGCTACACCTTC.

The chain has TRBV9 and TRBJ1-4; D gene unclear. The V end was cut by 0 bases, the J end by 8 bases, with 11 bases between. This CDR3 comprises 14 residues. Germline loops: CDR1 SGDLS, CDR2 YYNGEE. This CDR3 reads CASSVGAGEEKLFF. The CDR3 nucleotides read TGTGCCAGCAGCGTAGGGGCCGGGGAGGAAAAACTGTTTTTT. The complete variable domain, with remaining parts taken from reference TRBV9 and TRBJ1-4, reads DSGVTQTPKHLITATGQRVTLRCSPRSGDLSVYWYQQSLDQGLQFLIQYYNGEERAKGNILERFSAQQFPDLHSELNLSSLELGDSALYFCASSVGAGEEKLFFGSGTQLSVL.

The chain has TRBV12-5 and TRBJ2-3; D unclear. V gave up 5 bases and J gave up 0 bases, with 9 bases separating them. Germline V gives CDR1 LGHNT, CDR2 FRNRAP. This CDR3 is 14 amino acids long. CDR3 DNA: TGTGCTAGTGGTAATAGCCCTAGCACAGATACGCAGTATTTT. Amino acid sequence: CASGNSPSTDTQYF.

The chain recombines TRBV10-3 with TRBJ2-7; the match to TRBD1 covers 8 bases. Germline CDR1 ENHRY, CDR2 SYGVKD. The CDR3 is 13 amino acids. V was pared by 4 bases and J by 6 bases, with 5 bases of the junction left unmatched. CDR3 residues: CAISAPDRAEQYF. DNA of the CDR3: TGTGCCATCAGTGCCCCGGACAGGGCCGAGCAGTACTTC.

The chain carries TRBV11-2 and TRBJ2-1, with 10 positions matching TRBD1. J gave up 6 bases and V 3 bases, and 5 bases lay outside the gene matches. Looked up from germline, CDR1 is SGHAT and CDR2 is FQNNGV. The length of the CDR3 is 15 residues. The CDR3, as DNA: TGTGCCAGCAGCTTGGGACAGGGGTTCGGCAATGAGCAGTTCTTC. It translates to CASSLGQGFGNEQFF.

The chain uses TRBV6-1 and TRBJ2-6; D may be TRBD2 (5 bases). V lost 7 bases and J lost 0, with 10 bases in between. Looked up from germline, CDR1 is MNHNS and CDR2 is SASEGT. This CDR3 region has 15 residues. CDR3 in amino acids: CASTPRGSGANVLTF. The CDR3 DNA reads TGTGCCAGCACCCCCCGGGGCTCTGGGGCCAACGTCCTGACTTTC.

The chain carries TRBV5-6 and TRBJ1-6; 8 bases match TRBD1. This CDR3 region has 17 residues. J lost 0 bases, V lost 4 bases, and 6 bases had no gene match. Germline assignment: CDR1 SGHDT and CDR2 YYEEEE. In nucleotides, the CDR3 is TGTGCCAGCAGCAGGCAGGGGGCGAGCTCCTATAATTCACCCCTCCACTTT. Translated, it gives CASSRQGASSYNSPLHF.

The genes are TRBV29-1 and TRBJ2-7; a possible D gene is TRBD1 (6 bases). The CDR3 contains 15 residues. The germline V gene has CDR1 SQVTM and CDR2 ANQGSEA. V lost 3 bases to trimming and J lost 1 base, with 16 bases between them. In nucleotides, the CDR3 is TGCAGCGTTGAGGAGGTGGCAGGGGCTTCCTACGAGCAGTACTTC. Residues: CSVEEVAGASYEQYF.

This sequence joins TRBV18 and TRBJ1-1, with no clear D. V dropped 3 bases and J dropped 0 bases, with 11 bases sitting between them. The CDR3 has 15 amino acids. Germline V lookup: CDR1 KGHSH, CDR2 LQKENI. The CDR3 spells CASSPGESMNTEAFF. CDR3 DNA sequence: TGTGCCAGCTCACCGGGAGAGTCTATGAACACTGAAGCTTTCTTT.

The chain joins TRBV18 to TRBJ1-3; 8 bases are a match to TRBD1. Trimming at V came to 2 bases and at J to 0 bases, leaving 9 bases not matched to a gene. The CDR3 spans 18 residues. Germline CDR1 is KGHSH and CDR2 is LQKENI. CDR3 sequence (DNA): TGTGCCAGCTCACCAGCGGCAGGGGGCTTCATCTCTGGAAACACCATATATTTT. Translated, it gives CASSPAAGGFISGNTIYF.

The V and J genes are TRBV29-1 and TRBJ1-6; D not resolved. Germline V gene lookup returns CDR1 SQVTM and CDR2 ANQGSEA. The CDR3 length is 13 residues. V was trimmed by 4 bases and J by 7 bases, leaving 11 bases between them. The CDR3 bases are TGCAGCGTTGGGTACGAGGCGAATTCACCCCTCCACTTT. Protein sequence: CSVGYEANSPLHF. The full variable domain, its missing parts supplied by reference TRBV29-1 and TRBJ1-6, is SAVISQKPSRDICQRGTSLTIQCQVDSQVTMMFWYRQQPGQSLTLIATANQGSEATYESGFVIDKFPISRPNLTFSTLTVSNMSPEDSSIYLCSVGYEANSPLHFGNGTRLTVT.